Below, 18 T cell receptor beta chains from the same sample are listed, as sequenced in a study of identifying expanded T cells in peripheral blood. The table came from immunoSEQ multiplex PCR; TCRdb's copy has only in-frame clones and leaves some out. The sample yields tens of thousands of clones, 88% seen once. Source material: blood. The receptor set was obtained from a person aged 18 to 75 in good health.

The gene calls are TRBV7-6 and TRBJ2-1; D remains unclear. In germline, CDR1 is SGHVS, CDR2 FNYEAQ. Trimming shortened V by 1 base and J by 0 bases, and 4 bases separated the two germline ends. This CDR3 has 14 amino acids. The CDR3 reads CASSLGYSYNEQFF. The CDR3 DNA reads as TGTGCCAGCAGCTTAGGGTACTCCTACAATGAGCAGTTCTTC.

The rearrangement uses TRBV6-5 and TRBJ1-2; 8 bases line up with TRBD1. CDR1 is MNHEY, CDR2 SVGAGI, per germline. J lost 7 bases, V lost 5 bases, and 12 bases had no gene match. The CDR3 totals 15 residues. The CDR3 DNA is TGTGCCAGCAGTCCCGCGTACAGGGGGAAGGGTGGCTACACCTTC. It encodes CASSPAYRGKGGYTF.

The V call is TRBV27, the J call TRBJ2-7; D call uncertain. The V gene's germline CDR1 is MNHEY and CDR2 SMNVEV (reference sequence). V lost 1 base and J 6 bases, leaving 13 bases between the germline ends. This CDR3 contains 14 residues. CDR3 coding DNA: TGTGCCAGCAGTTTATTCGCGGATAACGGCGAGCAGTACTTC. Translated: CASSLFADNGEQYF.

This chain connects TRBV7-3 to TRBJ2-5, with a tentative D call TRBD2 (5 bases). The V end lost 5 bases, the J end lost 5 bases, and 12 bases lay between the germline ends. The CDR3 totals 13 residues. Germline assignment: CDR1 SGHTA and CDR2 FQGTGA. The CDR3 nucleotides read TGTGCCAGCAGCCTAAGCGGCGCGGAGACCCAGTACTTC. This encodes CASSLSGAETQYF. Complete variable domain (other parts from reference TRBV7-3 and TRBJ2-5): GAGVSQTPSNKVTEKGKYVELRCDPISGHTALYWYRQSLGQGPEFLIYFQGTGAADDSGLPNDRFFAVRPEGSVSTLKIQRTERGDSAVYLCASSLSGAETQYFGPGTRLLVL.

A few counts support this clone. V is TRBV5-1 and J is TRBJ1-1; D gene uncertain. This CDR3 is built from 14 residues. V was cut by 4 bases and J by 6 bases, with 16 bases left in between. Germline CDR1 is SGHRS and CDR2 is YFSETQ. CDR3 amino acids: CASSPRVGGAEAFF. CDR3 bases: TGCGCCAGCAGCCCGAGGGTCGGTGGAGCTGAAGCTTTCTTT.

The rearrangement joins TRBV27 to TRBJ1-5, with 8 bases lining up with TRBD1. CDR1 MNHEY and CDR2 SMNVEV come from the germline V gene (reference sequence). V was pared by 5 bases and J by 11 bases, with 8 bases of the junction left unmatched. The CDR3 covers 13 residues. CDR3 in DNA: TGTGCCAGCAGTCCAAGACAGGGGATAACCCAGCATTTT. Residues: CASSPRQGITQHF.

The CDR3 coding sequence is TGTGCTAGTGGTTTGGGACGGACAGTGACCCCTGGGCGGGAGGGCGGCACAGATACGCAGTATTTT. It is translated as CASGLGRTVTPGREGGTDTQYF. This sequence joins TRBV12-5 and TRBJ2-3; 9 bases match TRBD2. The germline V gene encodes CDR1 LGHNT and CDR2 FRNRAP. After removal of 1 base from V and 1 base from J, the junction contained 21 bases not matched to a gene. This CDR3 is 22 amino acids long.

The CDR3 is CASSQAVQVPEAFF. CDR3 sequence (DNA): TGCGCCAGCAGCCAAGCGGTTCAGGTCCCTGAAGCTTTCTTT. The genes are TRBV4-1 and TRBJ1-1, with unresolved D. This CDR3 comprises 14 residues. CDR1 and CDR2 from the germline V gene are MGHRA and YSYEKL. Deletions cut 1 base from V and 6 bases from J, with 12 bases between.

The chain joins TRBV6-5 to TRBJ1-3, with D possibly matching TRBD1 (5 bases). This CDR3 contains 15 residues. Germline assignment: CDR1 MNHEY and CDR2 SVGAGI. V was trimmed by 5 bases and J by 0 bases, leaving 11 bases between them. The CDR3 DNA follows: TGTGCCAGCAGTAACCAGGGTCCCTCTGGAAACACCATATATTTT. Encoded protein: CASSNQGPSGNTIYF.

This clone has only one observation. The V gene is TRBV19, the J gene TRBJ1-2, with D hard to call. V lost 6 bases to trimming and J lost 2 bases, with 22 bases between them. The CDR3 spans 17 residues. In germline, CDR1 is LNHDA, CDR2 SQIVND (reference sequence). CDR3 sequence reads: CASSRDSSQSTNYGYTF. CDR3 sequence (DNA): TGTGCCAGTAGCAGAGATTCGTCACAGTCCACCAACTATGGCTACACCTTC.

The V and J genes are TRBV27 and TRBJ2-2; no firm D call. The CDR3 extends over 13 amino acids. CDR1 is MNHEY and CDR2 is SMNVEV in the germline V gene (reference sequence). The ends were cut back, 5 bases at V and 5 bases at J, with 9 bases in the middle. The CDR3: CASSPSMTGELFF. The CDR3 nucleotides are TGTGCCAGCAGTCCATCCATGACCGGGGAGCTGTTTTTT.

The CDR3 DNA sequence: TGTGCCAGCTCACCAATTCCGGGCCAGGTGCCCTATGGCTACACCTTC. Translating it yields CASSPIPGQVPYGYTF. The chain carries TRBV18 and TRBJ1-2; D is uncertain. The ends were cut back, 2 bases at V and 4 bases at J, with 17 bases in the middle. The CDR3 contains 16 residues. Germline CDR1 KGHSH, CDR2 LQKENI.

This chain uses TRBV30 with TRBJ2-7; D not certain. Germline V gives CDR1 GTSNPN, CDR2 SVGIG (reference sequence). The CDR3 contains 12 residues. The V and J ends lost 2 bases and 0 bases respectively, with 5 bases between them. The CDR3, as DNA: TGTGCCTGGAGTCAGAGCTCCTACGAGCAGTACTTC. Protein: CAWSQSSYEQYF.

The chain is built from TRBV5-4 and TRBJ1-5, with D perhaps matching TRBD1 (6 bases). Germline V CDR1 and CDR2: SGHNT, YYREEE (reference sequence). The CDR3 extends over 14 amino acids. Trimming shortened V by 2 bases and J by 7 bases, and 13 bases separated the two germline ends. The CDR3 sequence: CASSLGGEDQPQHF. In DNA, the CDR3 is TGTGCCAGCAGCTTAGGGGGGGAGGACCAGCCCCAGCATTTT.

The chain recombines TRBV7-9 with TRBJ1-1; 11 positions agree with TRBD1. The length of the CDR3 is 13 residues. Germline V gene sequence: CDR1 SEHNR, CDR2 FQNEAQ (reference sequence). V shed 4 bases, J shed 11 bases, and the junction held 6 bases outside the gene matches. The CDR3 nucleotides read TGTGCCAGCAGCTCAGGGACAGGGGGTTCTGCTTTCTTT. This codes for CASSSGTGGSAFF. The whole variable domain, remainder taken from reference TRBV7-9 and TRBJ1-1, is DTGVSQNPRHKITKRGQNVTFRCDPISEHNRLYWYRQTLGQGPEFLTYFQNEAQLEKSRLLSDRFSAERPKGSFSTLEIQRTEQGDSAMYLCASSSGTGGSAFFGQGTRLTVV.

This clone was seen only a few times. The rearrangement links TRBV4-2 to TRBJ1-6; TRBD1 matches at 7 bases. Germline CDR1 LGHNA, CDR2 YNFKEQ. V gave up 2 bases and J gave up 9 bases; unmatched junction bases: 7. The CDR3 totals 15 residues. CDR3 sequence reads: CASSQSLDRVSPLHF. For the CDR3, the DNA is TGTGCCAGCAGCCAATCTCTCGACAGGGTTTCACCCCTCCACTTT.

The CDR3 DNA follows: TGTGCCAGCAGCCCCCGGCTTTCCAGGGAGAATGAGCAGTTCTTC. Encoded protein: CASSPRLSRENEQFF. V usage is TRBV11-3 and J usage is TRBJ2-1; D could derive from TRBD1 or TRBD2 (5 bases each). V was trimmed by 5 bases and J by 7 bases, leaving 18 bases between them. From germline, CDR1 is SGHNT and CDR2 YENEEA. This CDR3 comprises 15 residues.

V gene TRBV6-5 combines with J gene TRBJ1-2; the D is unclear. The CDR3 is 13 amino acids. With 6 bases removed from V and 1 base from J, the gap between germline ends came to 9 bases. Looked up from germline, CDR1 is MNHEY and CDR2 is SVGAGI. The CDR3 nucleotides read TGTGCCAGCAGAGTGAACCTTAACTATGGCTACACCTTC. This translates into CASRVNLNYGYTF.